The 21 T cell receptor beta chains below all came from one sample that was sequenced in a study of PD-L1 blockade in urothelial cancer. The sample's time point: peripheral blood 6 weeks after treatment start. Profiled with immunoSEQ multiplex PCR; TCRdb holds only in-frame clones, not every one. The repertoire includes 50,000 or so clones, more than 75% of them detected once, and less than 11% sits in the top ten. Material: PBMCs, obtained around atezolizumab (anti-PD-L1) treatment. The receptors stem from a man in his sixties with urothelial cancer.

The CDR3 bases are TGTGCCAGCAGCGTTCCGGGACTTAAAGAGACCCAGTACTTC. It is translated as CASSVPGLKETQYF. This rearrangement joins TRBV11-3 to TRBJ2-5; weak D call: TRBD2 (6 bases). Per germline, CDR1 SGHNT and CDR2 YENEEA. The CDR3 sequence is 14 residues long. The V end was cut by 5 bases, the J end by 3 bases, with 13 bases between. Using reference TRBV11-3 and TRBJ2-5 for the parts outside the CDR3, the full variable domain is EAGVVQSPRYKIIEKKQPVAFWCNPISGHNTLYWYLQNLGQGPELLIRYENEEAVDDSQLPKDRFSAERLKGVDSTLKIQPAELGDSAVYLCASSVPGLKETQYFGPGTRLLVL.

This rearrangement joins TRBV5-6 to TRBJ2-1; D might be TRBD2 (6 bases). This CDR3 has 15 residues. Per germline, CDR1 SGHDT and CDR2 YYEEEE. The V and J ends lost 0 bases and 5 bases respectively, with 12 bases between them. CDR3 in amino acids: CASSLVGGYNNEQFF. The CDR3 region has the DNA TGTGCCAGCAGCTTGGTTGGGGGGTACAACAATGAGCAGTTCTTC.

The chain carries TRBV5-1 and TRBJ2-1; D gene ambiguous. CDR1 is SGHRS, CDR2 YFSETQ, per germline. The length of the CDR3 is 13 residues. V was cut by 4 bases and J by 2 bases, with 7 bases left in between. The CDR3 region is CASSLRTYNEQFF. For the CDR3, the DNA is TGCGCCAGCAGCCTGCGTACCTACAATGAGCAGTTCTTC.

Here the CDR3 DNA reads TGTGCCAGCAGTTCTACCCCCACAGATACGCAGTATTTT. This translates into CASSSTPTDTQYF. This sequence joins TRBV6-5 and TRBJ2-3, with D unclear. V was shortened by 4 bases and J by 2 bases, with 7 bases between the two germline ends. The CDR3 consists of 13 residues. CDR1 and CDR2 from the germline V gene are MNHEY and SVGAGI.

The count of this clone is one. This chain connects TRBV7-2 to TRBJ1-6, with a tentative D call TRBD1 (5 bases). Germline-derived CDR1 and CDR2 are SGHTA and FQGNSA. This CDR3 is 17 amino acids long. V was pared by 1 base and J by 6 bases, with 16 bases between. CDR3 loop: CASSLGRRARGNSPLHF. The CDR3 DNA reads TGTGCCAGCAGCTTAGGCCGCAGGGCTAGGGGTAATTCACCCCTCCACTTT.

The chain employs TRBV5-1 and TRBJ2-2; TRBD2 aligns across 11 bases. The CDR3 length is 16 residues. The germline gives CDR1 SGHRS, CDR2 YFSETQ. V shed 0 bases and J 4 bases; nucleotides not matched to a gene: 2. CDR3 region: CASSLVLAGGTGELFF. CDR3 coding DNA: TGCGCCAGCAGCTTGGTGCTAGCGGGGGGCACCGGGGAGCTGTTTTTT.

J is TRBJ1-1 and V is TRBV30, with D perhaps TRBD1 (6 bases). Trimming left V 1 base short and J 4 bases short, with 10 bases between. This CDR3 is built from 13 residues. CDR1 is GTSNPN, CDR2 SVGIG, per germline (reference sequence). CDR3 in DNA: TGTGCCTGGAGTGAACAGGGTGGCACTGAAGCTTTCTTT. Translating it yields CAWSEQGGTEAFF.

The rearrangement joins TRBV19 to TRBJ1-1; 7 nucleotides line up with TRBD1. This CDR3 contains 14 residues. Per the germline V gene, CDR1 is LNHDA and CDR2 is SQIVND (reference sequence). Trimming took 6 bases from V and 1 from J; bases not matched to a gene: 5. This chain's CDR3 is CASSPGDRNTEAFF. The CDR3, as DNA: TGTGCCAGTAGCCCGGGGGACAGGAACACTGAAGCTTTCTTT.

The chain carries TRBV12-2 and TRBJ2-3; the D call of TRBD2 is as the table states it, not checked on the DNA. TRBV12-2 is a listed pseudogene. CDR3 size: 17 residues. The chain's CDR3 is CASRLRVGGNSTDTQYF. The CDR3 DNA follows: TGTGCAAGTCGCTTAAGGGTCGGGGGGAATAGCACAGATACGCAGTATTTT.

This chain links TRBV4-3 with TRBJ2-3; D is undetermined. V was cut by 0 bases and J by 4 bases, with 8 bases left in between. Germline values: CDR1 LGHNA, CDR2 YSLEER. The CDR3 runs 14 residues. CDR3 in DNA: TGCGCCAGCAGCCAAGAACGGAGACCAGATACGCAGTATTTT. Translating it yields CASSQERRPDTQYF.

This clone was detected once. This chain connects TRBV11-1 to TRBJ2-6; 8 positions agree with TRBD1. Germline loops: CDR1 SGHAT, CDR2 FQDESV (reference sequence). After removal of 5 bases from V and 11 bases from J, the junction contained 14 bases not matched to a gene. The CDR3 runs 16 residues. CDR3 in amino acids: CASSAQTGATWDVLTF. CDR3 coding DNA: TGTGCCAGCAGCGCACAGACAGGGGCCACTTGGGACGTCCTGACTTTC.

This chain connects TRBV5-6 to TRBJ2-7; TRBD1 agrees at 10 bases. Looked up from germline, CDR1 is SGHDT and CDR2 is YYEEEE. The CDR3 has 14 residues. The V segment lost 0 bases and the J segment 4 bases; nucleotides outside the gene matches: 1. CDR3 protein: CASSLGDRGYEQYF. The DNA for the CDR3 is TGTGCCAGCAGCTTGGGGGACAGGGGATACGAGCAGTACTTC.

The chain couples TRBV27 to TRBJ1-3; D gene ambiguous. Trimming took off 5 bases at V and 0 bases at J, with 14 bases between the two ends. The germline CDR1 and CDR2 sequences are MNHEY and SMNVEV (reference sequence). The CDR3 sequence is 16 residues long. The CDR3 sequence is CASSPSVRASGNTIYF. The DNA for the CDR3 is TGTGCCAGCAGTCCCTCCGTGAGGGCCTCTGGAAACACCATATATTTT.

V gene TRBV11-2 combines with J gene TRBJ1-3; D gene uncertain. The V end lost 0 bases, the J end lost 0 bases, and 6 bases lay between the germline ends. This CDR3 contains 15 residues. The germline CDR1 and CDR2 sequences are SGHAT and FQNNGV. For the CDR3, the DNA is TGTGCCAGCAGCTTAGACCTATTCTCTGGAAACACCATATATTTT. This sequence encodes CASSLDLFSGNTIYF.

A single count supports this clone. The chain joins TRBV7-9 to TRBJ2-7; 9 bases line up with TRBD1. V shed 5 bases, J shed 5 bases, and the junction held 10 bases outside the gene matches. The CDR3 is made up of 15 amino acids. Germline CDR1 is SEHNR and CDR2 is FQNEAQ (reference sequence). The DNA for the CDR3 is TGTGCCAGCAGCCACCCGGGACAGGGCATCCACGAGCAGTACTTC. Translation gives CASSHPGQGIHEQYF.

This rearrangement joins TRBV29-1 to TRBJ2-5, with D possibly matching TRBD2 (5 bases). Trimming removed 2 bases at V and 0 bases at J, with 13 bases between. Germline assignment: CDR1 SQVTM and CDR2 ANQGSEA. The CDR3 loop spans 15 amino acids. CDR3 protein: CSVEIPGIHQETQYF. The CDR3 DNA follows: TGCAGCGTTGAAATTCCGGGGATACACCAAGAGACCCAGTACTTC.

This clone was found a few times. Here the CDR3 DNA reads TGTGCCAGCAGCTCCTGGGGGGGCCTTCGAGAGACCCAGTACTTC. It codes for CASSSWGGLRETQYF. This chain links TRBV7-8 with TRBJ2-5, with D maybe TRBD2 (7 bases). The CDR3 covers 15 residues. CDR1 and CDR2 (germline): SGHVS, FQNEAQ. The ends were cut back, 4 bases at V and 4 bases at J, with 16 bases in the middle.

This chain links TRBV7-8 with TRBJ2-3; 9 nucleotides agree with TRBD2. The J segment lost 5 bases and the V segment lost 4 bases, leaving 7 bases of the junction unmatched. This CDR3 has 15 residues. Germline V gene sequence: CDR1 SGHVS, CDR2 FQNEAQ. The CDR3 sequence is CASSSSSGERDTQYF. CDR3 coding DNA: TGTGCCAGCAGCTCCTCTAGCGGGGAGCGAGATACGCAGTATTTT. The whole variable domain, filled in from reference TRBV7-8 and TRBJ2-3, reads GAGVSQSPRYKVAKRGQDVALRCDPISGHVSLFWYQQALGQGPEFLTYFQNEAQLDKSGLPSDRFFAERPEGSVSTLKIQRTQQEDSAVYLCASSSSSGERDTQYFGPGTRLTVL.

This chain connects TRBV5-1 to TRBJ2-4; 7 bases are shared with TRBD1. V was clipped by 4 bases and J by 5 bases; unmatched bases: 9. CDR1 and CDR2 from the germline V gene are SGHRS and YFSETQ. CDR3 length: 15 amino acids. The CDR3 nucleotides are TGCGCCAGCAGCCCCGTAGCCGGGACAGAAAACATTCAGTACTTC. This codes for CASSPVAGTENIQYF.

The V gene is TRBV11-2, the J gene TRBJ2-2; 9 nucleotides match TRBD2. Trimming cost V 0 bases and J 8 bases; bases outside gene matches: 10. This CDR3 comprises 17 residues. Germline CDR1 is SGHAT and CDR2 is FQNNGV. The CDR3 coding sequence is TGTGCCAGCAGCTTAGAGAGTCTAGCGGGGCGCGTTGGGGAGCTGTTTTTT. Translation gives CASSLESLAGRVGELFF.

This clone was counted a few times. This chain joins TRBV5-5 and TRBJ2-2; D perhaps matches TRBD1 (6 bases). CDR1 and CDR2 from the germline V gene are SGHKS and YYEKEE (reference sequence). The CDR3 extends over 15 amino acids. V gave up 4 bases and J gave up 2 bases, with 12 bases separating them. CDR3 in DNA: TGTGCCAGCAGCGTCTGGACAGCCAACACCGGGGAGCTGTTTTTT. This translates into CASSVWTANTGELFF.